The next 13 T cell receptor beta chains were all read from a single sample in a study of post-analysis software for immune sequencing data (dated by TCRdb to between 2014 and 2016). General conclusions and limits of the study: Significantly higher frequencies in patients than in controls were found for roughly 5 TRBV segments, including TRBV5-6, TRBV5-1 and TRBV20-1.

Library prep was done by PCR. Reads for this sample came from an Illumina HiSeq 2500. To reduce PCR and sequencing biases, unique molecular identifiers were incorporated into the TCR beta cDNA libraries. The public sequencing data were trimmed at Q25 with fastp and processed into clonotypes with MiXCR by TCRdb, which kept only in-frame beta chains. Each entry merges the rows of one CDR3 protein and shows their most common DNA and genes. Recorded for this sample are some 800,000 distinct CDR3 sequences; around 46% of them occurred a single time. Approximately 4.4% of the sample is held by the ten biggest clonotypes. Their cognate antigens are unknown. The sample consisted of blood. Receptors were obtained from a girl aged 10 to 17 with multiple sclerosis.

This chain links TRBV20-1 with TRBJ2-1; no firm D call. V was shortened by 7 bases and J by 7 bases, with 17 bases between the two germline ends. Germline-derived CDR1 and CDR2 are DFQATT and SNEGSKA (reference sequence). This CDR3 is built from 13 residues. CDR3 coding DNA: TGCAGTGGGATTCCAGCGACACAAAATGAGCAGTTCTTC. Translation gives CSGIPATQNEQFF.

In its sample, this clonotype was seen a few times. The V and J genes are TRBV29-1 and TRBJ1-2; unclear D gene. The CDR3 runs to 13 residues. The V end was cut by 5 bases, the J end by 1 base, with 11 bases between. Per germline, CDR1 SQVTM and CDR2 ANQGSEA. In DNA form, the CDR3 reads TGCAGCGTTTGGGCAGCTAATAACTATGGCTACACCTTC. It codes for CSVWAANNYGYTF.

The chain has TRBV20-1 and TRBJ2-7, with a weak D call TRBD2 (6 bases). Trimming stripped 4 bases from V and 7 bases from J, with 17 bases between. Germline lookup yields CDR1 DFQATT and CDR2 SNEGSKA (reference sequence). The CDR3 spans 13 residues. CDR3 amino acids: CSATPGVLREQYF. For the CDR3, the DNA is TGCAGTGCTACCCCGGGAGTCTTGAGGGAGCAGTACTTC.

The rearrangement links TRBV9 to TRBJ2-4; 8 bases map to TRBD2. The assigned J gene may be wrong: the sequence end matches TRBJ2-7 better. This CDR3 has 15 amino acids. In germline, CDR1 is SGDLS, CDR2 YYNGEE. CDR3 sequence: CASSVGGAPDYEQYF. CDR3 sequence (DNA): TGTGCCAGCAGCGTCGGGGGGGCGCCCGACTACGAGCAGTACTTC.

Comments on this clonotype: A read error may produce the germline difference seen at one junction end. The chain joins TRBV6-6 to TRBJ2-1; 13 nucleotides agree with TRBD2. CDR3 length: 16 residues. The V gene's germline CDR1 is MNHNY and CDR2 SVGAGI (reference sequence). The CDR3 here is CASSYSTGLAGNERFF. The CDR3 DNA is TGTGCCAGCAGTTACTCGACGGGACTAGCGGGAAATGAGCGGTTCTTC.

The V and J genes are TRBV20-1 and TRBJ2-5; 7 bases fit TRBD1. CDR3 length: 17 residues. The V gene end was trimmed by 1 base and the J gene end by 2 bases; junction bases not matched to a gene: 13. Germline CDR1 DFQATT, CDR2 SNEGSKA (reference sequence). The CDR3 protein is CSARGLRQGVIQETQYF. Here the CDR3 DNA reads TGCAGTGCTAGAGGCCTGCGGCAGGGGGTGATTCAAGAGACCCAGTACTTC.

This clonotype is a singleton in its sample. CDR3 nucleotides: TGCAGCGTCTTTAGCGGGAGTTCAGATACGCAGTATTTT. As protein: CSVFSGSSDTQYF. The V gene is TRBV29-1, the J gene TRBJ2-3; 9 bases fit TRBD2. The CDR3 totals 13 residues. Losses at the gene ends were 6 bases for V and 4 bases for J; bases not matched to a gene: 5. CDR1 is SQVTM and CDR2 is ANQGSEA in the germline V gene.

The CDR3 nucleotides are TGTGCCAGCAGTTACCCGGGACTATACTCCTACGAGCAGTACTTC. The encoded protein is CASSYPGLYSYEQYF. This chain uses TRBV7-2 with TRBJ2-7; TRBD2 matches at 7 bases. Germline assignment: CDR1 SGHTA and CDR2 FQGNSA. With 6 bases clipped from V and 0 bases from J, the junction kept 8 bases outside the gene matches. The CDR3 has 15 amino acids.

V and J are TRBV4-2 and TRBJ1-2; TRBD1 matches at 8 bases. Germline lookup yields CDR1 LGHNA and CDR2 YNFKEQ. Germline trimming cut 2 bases from V and 4 bases from J; bases unmatched to any gene: 12. CDR3 length: 17 amino acids. In DNA form, the CDR3 reads TGTGCCAGCAGCCAACAAGCCGGACAGGGACGAGGCTATGGCTACACCTTC. Protein sequence: CASSQQAGQGRGYGYTF.

This clonotype was detected a few times. Just one base apart from a much larger clone, this may be a read error. The chain uses TRBV29-1 and TRBJ2-1, with D hard to call. This CDR3 region has 12 residues. V lost 0 bases and J 13 bases, leaving 13 bases between the germline ends. The germline CDR1 and CDR2 sequences are SQVTM and ANQGSEA. CDR3 sequence (DNA): TGCAGCGTTGAAGACCCCCCCGAGACCCAGTTCTTC. Amino acid sequence: CSVEDPPETQFF.

This clonotype appeared a few times. V usage is TRBV7-2 and J usage is TRBJ2-5, with D possibly being TRBD2 (5 bases). V dropped 6 bases and J dropped 2 bases, with 13 bases sitting between them. In germline, CDR1 is SGHTA, CDR2 FQGNSA. The CDR3 length is 14 residues. The CDR3 coding sequence is TGTGCCAGCAGTTCCGGACTGGATCAAGAGACCCAGTACTTC. Amino acid sequence: CASSSGLDQETQYF. The variable domain in full, completed from reference TRBV7-2 and TRBJ2-5, reads GAGVSQSPSNKVTEKGKDVELRCDPISGHTALYWYRQSLGQGLEFLIYFQGNSAPDKSGLPSDRFSAERTGGSVSTLTIQRTQQEDSAVYLCASSSGLDQETQYFGPGTRLLVL.

To note about this clonotype: Its ends do not fully match the called genes, so a read error is possible. The genes are TRBV12-3 or TRBV12-4 and TRBJ2-3, with a tentative D call TRBD2 (6 bases). The CDR3 spans 14 residues. The CDR3 DNA sequence: TGTGCCAGTAGTTTAGGGCAGGGAGGCGGTGCGCAGTATTTT. It translates to CASSLGQGGGAQYF.

The chain couples TRBV29-1 to TRBJ1-2; the D gene is possibly TRBD1 (5 bases). Germline V CDR1 and CDR2: SQVTM, ANQGSEA. This CDR3 contains 14 residues. The V end was cut by 5 bases, the J end by 8 bases, with 21 bases between. The CDR3 DNA follows: TGCAGCGTTTTGTTGGCAGGGAGTATGGCGGGCTACACCTTC. Amino acids: CSVLLAGSMAGYTF. The variable domain in full, with the rest retrieved from reference TRBV29-1 and TRBJ1-2, is SAVISQKPSRDICQRGTSLTIQCQVDSQVTMMFWYRQQPGQSLTLIATANQGSEATYESGFVIDKFPISRPNLTFSTLTVSNMSPEDSSIYLCSVLLAGSMAGYTFGSGTRLTVV.